These 14 T cell receptor beta chains were all obtained from the same sample, sequenced in a study of T cell responses to AZD1222 COVID-19 vaccine. Profiling relied on immunoSEQ multiplex PCR, and the TCRdb table lists in-frame clones only, not all of them. This table holds more than 95,000 clones, just over 85% found once. The sample was peripheral blood, taken 28 days after the second AZD1222 dose. These TCRs come from an adult who received the AZD1222 COVID-19 vaccine.

This clone was counted a few times. This rearrangement joins TRBV16 to TRBJ1-5; 8 positions match TRBD1. CDR1 KGHSY and CDR2 FQNENV come from the germline V gene. V dropped 0 bases and J dropped 4; count of bases not matched to a gene: 2. The CDR3 length is 15 residues. CDR3 sequence reads: CASSQSGQGNQPQHF. CDR3 bases: TGTGCCAGCAGCCAATCCGGACAGGGAAATCAGCCCCAGCATTTT.

V and J are TRBV27 and TRBJ2-7; 7 bases are shared with TRBD1. The CDR3 length is 15 residues. V lost 3 bases and J lost 3; bases outside the gene matches: 8. CDR1 and CDR2 from the germline V gene are MNHEY and SMNVEV (reference sequence). CDR3 sequence: CASSFRQGVIYEQYF. CDR3 DNA sequence: TGTGCCAGCAGTTTCCGACAGGGTGTAATCTACGAGCAGTACTTC.

This sequence joins TRBV6-5 and TRBJ2-2; no firm D call. Germline lookup yields CDR1 MNHEY and CDR2 SVGAGI. The CDR3 loop spans 14 amino acids. V was trimmed by 6 bases and J by 3 bases, leaving 11 bases between them. The CDR3 DNA follows: TGTGCCAGCAGATCCCCCCTGTACACCGGGGAGCTGTTTTTT. Translated, it gives CASRSPLYTGELFF.

This clone was detected only a few times. The chain joins TRBV30 to TRBJ1-1; weak D call: TRBD1 (6 bases). Germline assignment: CDR1 GTSNPN and CDR2 SVGIG (reference sequence). CDR3 length: 15 amino acids. V gave up 1 base and J gave up 0 bases, with 12 bases separating them. The CDR3 region is CAWSGTAILNTEAFF. The CDR3 coding sequence is TGTGCCTGGAGTGGGACAGCAATCCTGAACACTGAAGCTTTCTTT.

V gene TRBV18 combines with J gene TRBJ1-3; D ambiguous. Germline V gene sequence: CDR1 KGHSH, CDR2 LQKENI. This CDR3 is 15 amino acids long. V was pared by 2 bases and J by 1 base, with 9 bases between. The CDR3 sequence is CASSPESLSGNTIYF. CDR3 sequence (DNA): TGTGCCAGCTCACCAGAGTCACTATCTGGAAACACCATATATTTT.

V and J are TRBV2 and TRBJ1-5, with 8 bases matching TRBD1. The CDR3 length is 17 residues. J gave up 0 bases and V 6 bases, and 10 bases lay outside the gene matches. Germline lookup yields CDR1 SNHLY and CDR2 FYNNEI. CDR3 coding DNA: TGTGCCAGCAGCTATTCCGGGACAGGATATAGCAATCAGCCCCAGCATTTT. Translation: CASSYSGTGYSNQPQHF.

This clone was picked up one time. The genes are TRBV28 and TRBJ2-1; D gene ambiguous. The CDR3 is 14 amino acids. With 0 bases removed from V and 5 bases from J, the gap between germline ends came to 8 bases. CDR1 and CDR2 from the germline V gene are MDHEN and SYDVKM. The CDR3 loop is CASSLWRQNNEQFF. CDR3 coding DNA: TGTGCCAGCAGTTTATGGCGGCAGAACAATGAGCAGTTCTTC.

This chain links TRBV7-2 with TRBJ2-1; D is undetermined. CDR1 SGHTA and CDR2 FQGNSA come from the germline V gene. The CDR3 sequence is 15 residues long. V gave up 0 bases and J gave up 2 bases, with 8 bases separating them. The DNA of the CDR3 is TGTGCCAGCAGCTTAGCTGAACTCCCCTACAATGAGCAGTTCTTC. As protein: CASSLAELPYNEQFF.

This clone showed up just a few times. The chain has TRBV30 and TRBJ1-2; a weak D match, TRBD1 (5 bases). Germline-derived CDR1 and CDR2 are GTSNPN and SVGIG (reference sequence). The CDR3 length is 13 residues. The V gene lost 1 base and the J gene lost 7 bases, with 13 bases spanning the gap. Here the CDR3 DNA reads TGTGCCTGGAGTGACTGGGGGGTGGGTGGCTACACCTTC. This encodes CAWSDWGVGGYTF.

This chain joins TRBV7-9 and TRBJ1-5; D is unclear. The CDR3 length is 13 residues. The V and J ends lost 3 bases and 3 bases respectively, with 6 bases between them. Per germline, CDR1 SEHNR and CDR2 FQNEAQ (reference sequence). CDR3 DNA sequence: TGTGCCAGCAGCTTCGGTATCAATCAGCCCCAGCATTTT. Its protein product is CASSFGINQPQHF.

Worth noting for this clone: A junction end diverges from the germline sequence, so it may reflect a read error. The chain links TRBV3-1 (or the pseudogene TRBV3-2) to TRBJ1-1, with D uncertain. Per germline, CDR1 LGHDT and CDR2 YNNKEL (reference sequence). There are 12 residues in the CDR3. The CDR3 DNA is TGTGCCAGCAGTCAAGGTATCCACCTAGCTTTCTTT. This codes for CASSQGIHLAFF.

This chain connects TRBV18 to TRBJ1-2; perhaps TRBD1 as D (5 bases). The CDR3 runs to 16 residues. Trimming took 5 bases from V and 5 from J, leaving 21 bases between them. Germline CDR1 KGHSH, CDR2 LQKENI. The CDR3 loop is CASSVMGGRAFYGYTF. The CDR3 DNA reads as TGTGCCAGCTCAGTCATGGGTGGCAGGGCCTTTTATGGCTACACCTTC.

The J gene is TRBJ1-1, the V gene TRBV5-1; D is uncertain. Germline CDR1 and CDR2: SGHRS and YFSETQ. The V end lost 4 bases, the J end lost 1 base, and 11 bases lay between the germline ends. The CDR3 has 14 residues. The CDR3 nucleotides are TGCGCCAGCAGCCACGGACGGGCGAACACTGAAGCTTTCTTT. Translated, it gives CASSHGRANTEAFF.

In its sample, this clone was seen once. Other DNA sequences in this sample translate to the same CDR3. The J gene is TRBJ1-1, the V gene TRBV29-1; no clear D gene. There are 11 residues in the CDR3. Between the trimmed V and J ends, which lost 4 bases and 1 base, there was a span of 4 bases. Looked up from germline, CDR1 is SQVTM and CDR2 is ANQGSEA. CDR3 DNA sequence: TGCAGCGTTGGGGAGAACACTGAAGCTTTCTTT. This sequence encodes CSVGENTEAFF.